The 9 T cell receptor beta chains reported below all come from one sample, sequenced in a study of blood T cell repertoires in COVID-19. Clones were read by immunoSEQ multiplex PCR, and TCRdb kept only the in-frame ones, dropping some. This table has about 210,000 clones, roughly 85% appearing once. Sequencing used peripheral blood. The receptor source for this set is a woman in her 70s with COVID-19, enrolled during active disease.

In this sample, this clone turned up once. This chain uses TRBV9 with TRBJ1-1, with unresolved D. Germline values: CDR1 SGDLS, CDR2 YYNGEE. The CDR3 is made up of 13 amino acids. V was shortened by 4 bases and J by 0 bases, with 7 bases between the two germline ends. CDR3 nucleotides: TGTGCCAGCAGCCTTCAGATGAACACTGAAGCTTTCTTT. Translated, it gives CASSLQMNTEAFF.

The chain combines TRBV10-3 with TRBJ2-7; TRBD1 agrees at 8 bases. V dropped 0 bases and J dropped 6; count of bases not matched to a gene: 4. Germline-derived CDR1 and CDR2 are ENHRY and SYGVKD. The CDR3 extends over 14 amino acids. CDR3 bases: TGTGCCATCAGTGAGTCACGGACAGGGTCCGAGCAGTACTTC. Protein sequence: CAISESRTGSEQYF.

In this sample, this clone turned up a few times. The chain links TRBV19 to TRBJ2-2; D possibly corresponds to TRBD1 (6 bases). CDR1 and CDR2 from the germline V gene are LNHDA and SQIVND (reference sequence). The CDR3 extends over 17 amino acids. The V end lost 6 bases, the J end lost 0 bases, and 17 bases lay between the germline ends. CDR3 nucleotide sequence: TGTGCCAGTAGGGCCGAGAGGGGGTTCGCGAACACCGGGGAGCTGTTTTTT. It translates to CASRAERGFANTGELFF.

This chain uses TRBV18 with TRBJ1-1, with 7 bases matching TRBD1. The V segment lost 3 bases and the J segment 10 bases; nucleotides outside the gene matches: 8. Germline CDR1 KGHSH, CDR2 LQKENI. The CDR3 contains 13 residues. CDR3 in amino acids: CASSPRRGQRAFF. The CDR3 region has the DNA TGTGCCAGCTCACCTCGGCGGGGACAGAGAGCTTTCTTT. The variable domain in full, with the rest retrieved from reference TRBV18 and TRBJ1-1, is NAGVMQNPRHLVRRRGQEARLRCSPMKGHSHVYWYRQLPEEGLKFMVYLQKENIIDESGMPKERFSAEFPKEGPSILRIQQVVRGDSAAYFCASSPRRGQRAFFGQGTRLTVV.

This chain joins TRBV24-1 and TRBJ2-5; 7 bases are shared with TRBD1. Germline CDR1 reads KGHDR; CDR2 reads SFDVKD. This CDR3 spans 12 amino acids. CDR3 region: CATGDSQETQYF. The CDR3, as DNA: TGTGCAACCGGGGACAGCCAAGAGACCCAGTACTTC.

For this clone: A junction boundary mismatches the germline segment, possibly from a read error. The V gene is TRBV19, the J gene TRBJ1-2, with unresolved D. Per the germline V gene, CDR1 is LNHDA and CDR2 is SQIVND (reference sequence). This CDR3 spans 14 amino acids. This CDR3 is CASSIDPAASLRDF. The CDR3 coding sequence is TGTGCCAGTAGTATAGATCCGGCTGCGAGCTTGAGGGACTTC.

The genes are TRBV7-3 and TRBJ2-1; no definite D call. This CDR3 contains 15 residues. V was trimmed by 4 bases and J by 8 bases, leaving 18 bases between them. Germline assignment: CDR1 SGHTA and CDR2 FQGTGA. CDR3 region: CASSSSGGPSHEQFF. The CDR3 coding sequence is TGTGCCAGCAGCTCCTCCGGTGGGCCCTCCCATGAGCAGTTCTTC. The entire variable domain, with the rest obtained from reference TRBV7-3 and TRBJ2-1, is as follows: GAGVSQTPSNKVTEKGKYVELRCDPISGHTALYWYRQSLGQGPEFLIYFQGTGAADDSGLPNDRFFAVRPEGSVSTLKIQRTERGDSAVYLCASSSSGGPSHEQFFGPGTRLTVL.

The V call is TRBV19, the J call TRBJ1-3, with D tentatively TRBD1 (5 bases). CDR3 length: 15 residues. Germline lookup yields CDR1 LNHDA and CDR2 SQIVND (reference sequence). Trimming shortened V by 4 bases and J by 4 bases, and 14 bases separated the two germline ends. CDR3 sequence: CASSTGKSSGNTIYF. The CDR3 DNA is TGTGCCAGTAGTACAGGGAAAAGCTCCGGAAACACCATATATTTT.

The chain carries TRBV9 and TRBJ2-2; 10 bases map to TRBD1. Germline V gene data show CDR1 as SGDLS and CDR2 as YYNGEE. The CDR3 consists of 17 residues. V trimming: 2 bases; J trimming: 3 bases; junction bases outside the gene matches: 7. The CDR3 sequence: CASSVSRGTGDTGELFF. For the CDR3, the DNA is TGTGCCAGCAGCGTCTCGAGGGGGACAGGGGACACCGGGGAGCTGTTTTTT.